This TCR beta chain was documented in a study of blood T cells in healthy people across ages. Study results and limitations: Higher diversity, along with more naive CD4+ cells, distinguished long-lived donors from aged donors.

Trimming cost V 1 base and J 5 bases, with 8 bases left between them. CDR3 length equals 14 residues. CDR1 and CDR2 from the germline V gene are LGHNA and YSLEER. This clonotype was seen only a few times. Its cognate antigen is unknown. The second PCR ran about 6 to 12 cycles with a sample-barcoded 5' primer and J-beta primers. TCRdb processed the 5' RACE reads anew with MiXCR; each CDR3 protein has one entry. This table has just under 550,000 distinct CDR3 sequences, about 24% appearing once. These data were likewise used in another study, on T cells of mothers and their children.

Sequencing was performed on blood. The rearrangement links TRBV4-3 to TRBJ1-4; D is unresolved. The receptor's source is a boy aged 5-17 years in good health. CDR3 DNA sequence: TGCGCCAGCAGCCAAGCAGAAAGAAATGAAAAACTGTTTTTT. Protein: CASSQAERNEKLFF.